Following are 21 T cell receptor beta chains from one sample sequenced in a study of response to subunit inactivated influenza vaccine. TCRdb independently ran MiXCR on the RT-PCR reads; one entry per CDR3 protein. Here the sample spans about 540,000 distinct CDR3 sequences, approximately 22% being singletons. These data also featured in a second study, about T cells expressing NK-cell markers. That report notes: 5'RACE template switching with UMIs generated TCR beta cDNA.

The sample in question was CD4+ T cells sorted from PBMCs, obtained 11 to 12 days after vaccination. These receptor sequences come from a man aged 50 to 60 who received an inactivated influenza vaccine.

This clonotype showed up many times. This chain connects TRBV4-3 to TRBJ2-3; 15 bases line up with TRBD2. This CDR3 has 18 residues. The V segment lost 4 bases and the J segment 0 bases; nucleotides outside the gene matches: 5. The germline CDR1 and CDR2 sequences are LGHNA and YSLEER. CDR3 loop: CASSLGLAGGPSTDTQYF. The CDR3, as DNA: TGCGCCAGCAGCCTGGGACTAGCGGGGGGCCCTAGCACAGATACGCAGTATTTT.

The CDR3: CASTLPGRDGYTF. DNA for the CDR3: TGTGCCAGCACCCTACCCGGCAGGGATGGCTACACCTTC. The chain is built from TRBV12-3 or TRBV12-4 and TRBJ1-2; TRBD1 might be the D (5 bases). This CDR3 has 13 residues. Trimming stripped 7 bases from V and 6 bases from J, with 15 bases between.

In its sample, this clonotype was seen a few times. The chain links TRBV4-1 to TRBJ2-3, with D unresolved. The CDR3 contains 13 residues. Trimming cost V 7 bases and J 2 bases, with 10 bases left between them. In germline, CDR1 is MGHRA, CDR2 YSYEKL. The CDR3 loop reads CASKSSATDTQYF. CDR3 nucleotides: TGCGCCAGCAAATCATCTGCCACAGATACGCAGTATTTT.

This clonotype occurred a few times. The V call is TRBV7-9, the J call TRBJ2-1; the match to TRBD1 covers 10 bases. This CDR3 has 13 residues. After removal of 5 bases from V and 9 bases from J, the junction contained 4 bases not matched to a gene. Germline V CDR1 and CDR2: SEHNR, FQNEAQ (reference sequence). CDR3 sequence reads: CASSPGTGVEQFF. The CDR3 DNA reads TGTGCCAGCAGCCCCGGGACAGGGGTTGAGCAGTTCTTC.

This clonotype turned up a few times. V and J are TRBV5-6 and TRBJ2-1; D could derive from TRBD1 or TRBD2 (6 bases each). Germline CDR1 reads SGHDT; CDR2 reads YYEEEE. CDR3 length equals 17 residues. Trimming took 1 base from V and 0 from J, leaving 14 bases between them. The CDR3 nucleotides are TGTGCCAGCAGCTTGCTCGGAGAGGGGGGCTCCTACAATGAGCAGTTCTTC. This translates into CASSLLGEGGSYNEQFF.

CDR3 bases: TGCGCCAGCAGCCAACTTAGAGGACAGGCTCTCTCTCTGGCCCAGTACTTC. This translates into CASSQLRGQALSLAQYF. The rearrangement links TRBV4-1 to TRBJ2-5; 7 nucleotides match TRBD1. The CDR3 sequence is 17 residues long. The germline CDR1 and CDR2 sequences are MGHRA and YSYEKL. Trimming removed 2 bases from V and 9 bases from J; junction bases left unmatched: 18.

The genes are TRBV18 and TRBJ2-7; D is unclear. There are 15 residues in the CDR3. Germline V gene sequence: CDR1 KGHSH, CDR2 LQKENI. V lost 2 bases and J lost 7, with 18 bases in between. The CDR3, as DNA: TGTGCCAGCTCACCAAGGGTGGGTCCCTACTTGGAGCAGTACTTC. Its translation is CASSPRVGPYLEQYF.

This clonotype has a single count. V gene TRBV7-2 combines with J gene TRBJ2-3; 12 nucleotides line up with TRBD2. The CDR3 is 17 residues long. Germline V gene lookup returns CDR1 SGHTA and CDR2 FQGNSA. The junction had 4 bases not matched to a gene; V was cut back by 2 bases and J by 1 base. Here the CDR3 DNA reads TGTGCCAGCAGCTTAACACTAGCGGGAGGTGGCACAGATACGCAGTATTTT. Its protein is CASSLTLAGGGTDTQYF.

This clonotype was counted only a few times. The chain couples TRBV12-3 or TRBV12-4 to TRBJ2-1; D is unclear. CDR3 size: 12 residues. V gave up 6 bases and J gave up 7 bases, with 10 bases separating them. This chain's CDR3 is CASSQTVNEQFF. The CDR3 DNA reads TGTGCCAGCAGCCAAACAGTGAATGAGCAGTTCTTC.

The V call is TRBV20-1, the J call TRBJ1-1; perhaps TRBD1 as D (5 bases). Trimming left V 4 bases short and J 2 bases short, with 14 bases between. This CDR3 is built from 14 residues. Germline lookup yields CDR1 DFQATT and CDR2 SNEGSKA (reference sequence). Here the CDR3 reads CSATLQARNTEAFF. CDR3 DNA sequence: TGCAGTGCTACCCTACAGGCCCGAAACACTGAAGCTTTCTTT.

This clonotype has a handful of counts. V usage is TRBV6-2 or TRBV6-3 and J usage is TRBJ2-7; 11 bases are shared with TRBD2. The CDR3 runs to 15 residues. Germline CDR1 MNHEY, CDR2 SVGEGT. V was clipped by 6 bases and J by 2 bases; unmatched bases: 6. CDR3 residues: CASRLRGLAAYEQYF. The CDR3 nucleotides read TGTGCCAGCAGACTTCGGGGACTAGCGGCCTACGAGCAGTACTTC.

This clonotype was detected only a few times. The chain uses TRBV10-3 and TRBJ1-5, with D tentatively TRBD1 (6 bases). This CDR3 spans 16 amino acids. Germline CDR1 reads ENHRY; CDR2 reads SYGVKD. Trimming left V 2 bases short and J 3 bases short, with 14 bases between. CDR3 sequence (DNA): TGTGCCATCAGTGAGGGGCCACAGGGAAACAATCAGCCCCAGCATTTT. Its translation is CAISEGPQGNNQPQHF.

The chain links TRBV7-2 to TRBJ2-1, with D unclear. Trimming pared 1 base from V and 7 bases from J, leaving 8 bases between. This CDR3 is 13 amino acids long. Germline V gene sequence: CDR1 SGHTA, CDR2 FQGNSA. DNA of the CDR3: TGTGCCAGCAGCTTAGGGCCTACTAATGAGCAGTTCTTC. Amino acids: CASSLGPTNEQFF.

This clonotype occurred a few times. This rearrangement joins TRBV15 to TRBJ2-2; D remains ambiguous. V shed 1 base and J shed 4 bases, with 4 bases lying between them. Germline V gene sequence: CDR1 LNHNV, CDR2 YYDKDF (reference sequence). This CDR3 has 13 amino acids. The CDR3 DNA reads TGTGCCACCAGCAGAGGTAGCACCGGGGAGCTGTTTTTT. This sequence encodes CATSRGSTGELFF.

The V and J genes are TRBV6-2 or TRBV6-3 and TRBJ2-3, with D possibly being TRBD1 or TRBD2 (5 bases each). V shed 0 bases and J shed 0 bases, with 10 bases lying between them. Germline CDR1 MNHEY, CDR2 SVGEGT. The CDR3 consists of 16 residues. As DNA, the CDR3 is TGTGCCAGCAGTTACTCCCGACAGCGGAGCACAGATACGCAGTATTTT. Translation gives CASSYSRQRSTDTQYF.

This clonotype was seen a few times. In nucleotides, the CDR3 is TGTGCCAGCAGTTACCCATTGGACCTGACGGGGCCGGCCAAAAACATTCAGTACTTC. Amino acids: CASSYPLDLTGPAKNIQYF. The chain couples TRBV6-2 or TRBV6-3 to TRBJ2-4; D could derive from TRBD1 or TRBD2 (5 bases each). This CDR3 contains 19 residues. The V end lost 2 bases, the J end lost 1 base, and 21 bases lay between the germline ends. Germline values: CDR1 MNHEY, CDR2 SVGEGT.

The gene calls are TRBV12-3 or TRBV12-4 and TRBJ1-1; 8 bases are a match to TRBD1. The V and J ends lost 0 bases and 0 bases, in that order; junction bases with no gene match: 6. This CDR3 has 17 amino acids. Written as DNA, the CDR3 is TGTGCCAGCAGTTTAGCGCAGGGGGCAAGGATGAACACTGAAGCTTTCTTT. This gives the protein CASSLAQGARMNTEAFF.

The V call is TRBV6-5, the J call TRBJ1-2, with D unresolved. This CDR3 region has 13 residues. The V gene lost 2 bases and the J gene lost 6 bases, with 10 bases spanning the gap. Germline CDR1 and CDR2: MNHEY and SVGAGI. CDR3 region: CASSYGRRNGYTF. DNA of the CDR3: TGTGCCAGCAGTTACGGCAGGAGAAATGGCTACACCTTC.

This clonotype appeared a single time. A read error may explain this, as a much larger clone is one base away. CDR3 region: CASSSDQSNTRELFF. In DNA form, the CDR3 reads TGTGCCAGCTCTTCGGACCAATCGAACACCAGGGAGCTGTTTTTT. The gene calls are TRBV18 and TRBJ2-2; D gene uncertain. Germline V lookup: CDR1 KGHSH, CDR2 LQKENI. This CDR3 spans 15 amino acids.

This clonotype was detected a few times. The chain carries TRBV5-1 and TRBJ1-2, with a weak D call TRBD1 (6 bases). This CDR3 has 15 residues. The germline V gene has CDR1 SGHRS and CDR2 YFSETQ. Between the trimmed V and J ends, which lost 4 bases and 7 bases, there was a span of 20 bases. The CDR3: CASSLTGSGFGGYTF. CDR3 nucleotides: TGCGCCAGCAGCCTAACAGGGTCTGGGTTTGGTGGCTACACCTTC.

CDR3 sequence: CASSWLAGMHNEQFF. Written as DNA, the CDR3 is TGTGCCAGCAGCTGGCTAGCGGGGATGCACAATGAGCAGTTCTTC. The chain uses TRBV5-4 and TRBJ2-1, with 9 positions matching TRBD2. Per the germline V gene, CDR1 is SGHNT and CDR2 is YYREEE (reference sequence). Losses at the gene ends were 3 bases for V and 5 bases for J; bases not matched to a gene: 6. This CDR3 spans 15 amino acids.